This paragraph covers one T cell receptor (beta chain) sequence. Its antigen is not known. The germline V gene has CDR1 PRHDT and CDR2 FYEKMQ (reference sequence). The CDR3 consists of 16 residues. V was shortened by 5 bases and J by 6 bases, with 20 bases between the two germline ends. Profiling relied on immunoSEQ multiplex PCR, and the TCRdb table lists in-frame clones only, not all of them. The sample carries approximately 150,000 clones, around 85% recorded once. This sample stems from a study of T cell responses to AZD1222 COVID-19 vaccine. Study-wide findings and caveats: With dominance at 160-218 and 743-854, vaccine-associated CD4 TCRs spanned spike. Baseline serology detected seropositivity in only a handful of AZD1222 recipients. Increased Spike-specific TCR breadth and depth were observed after two AZD1222 doses. It should be noted that donors were predominantly white British and more often female, and clonal diversity was possibly underestimated.

Sequencing used peripheral blood, obtained 28 days after the second AZD1222 dose. The J gene is TRBJ2-1, the V gene TRBV13; D might be TRBD1 (8 bases). This receptor was taken from an adult who received the AZD1222 COVID-19 vaccine. The CDR3 DNA reads TGTGCCAGCAGCCTTAGACAGGGGAGGGTAATCAATGAGCAGTTCTTC. Translated, it gives CASSLRQGRVINEQFF.